This TCR beta chain is drawn from a study of blood T cells in healthy people across ages. Study findings and constraints: It was found that TCR beta diversity correlated strongly with the percentage of naive T cells.

Next came a second PCR, run for roughly 6 to 11 cycles, which used a sample-barcoded 5' primer along with a J-beta primer mix. Each CDR3 protein is one row after TCRdb ran MiXCR on the 5' RACE reads. The profile covers some 730,000 distinct CDR3 sequences, with about 20% appearing a single time and approximately 20% taken by the ten largest. As regards this clonotype: Its antigen is unknown.

Germline-derived CDR1 and CDR2 are MGHRA and YSYEKL. V trimming: 6 bases; J trimming: 4 bases; junction bases outside the gene matches: 5. The CDR3 is 13 residues long. This sequence originates from a man aged 65 to 79 in good health. Sequenced material: blood. This sequence joins TRBV4-1 and TRBJ1-1; the match to TRBD1 covers 7 bases. The CDR3 here is CASRKQGSTEAFF. The CDR3 DNA reads TGCGCCAGCAGAAAACAGGGGAGCACTGAAGCTTTCTTT.